These 11 T cell receptor beta chains came from one sample sequenced in a study of metastatic and nonmetastatic thyroid tumors. MiXCR re-clonotyped the PCR reads for TCRdb. The repertoire holds 26,000 or so clones, with around 4% as singletons. All patients reached thyroid surgery having received no treatment beforehand. Sequenced sample: blood. The receptors stem from a male donor with papillary thyroid cancer or a benign thyroid nodule (not recorded which). Some clones in this sample may be carry-over from other donors' samples.

This clone has a count of ten or more. The sample holds other DNA sequences that translate to the same CDR3. V and J are TRBV4-1 and TRBJ2-7; D unresolved. V was clipped by 6 bases and J by 3 bases, with 18 bases between them. This CDR3 comprises 15 residues. Germline CDR1 is MGHRA and CDR2 is YSYEKL. For the CDR3, the DNA is TGCGCCAGCAGTCGAACATCAACACCCGACTACGAGCAGTACTTC. This encodes CASSRTSTPDYEQYF.

The chain uses TRBV5-1 and TRBJ2-7, with 10 bases that match TRBD1. The CDR3 runs to 14 residues. Trimming at V came to 4 bases and at J to 6 bases, leaving 7 bases not matched to a gene. CDR1 SGHRS and CDR2 YFSETQ come from the germline V gene. The CDR3 nucleotides are TGCGCCAGCAGCGGGACCGGGACAGGGGCCGAGCAGTACTTC. Protein sequence: CASSGTGTGAEQYF. Looking up the rest from reference TRBV5-1 and TRBJ2-7 gives the full variable domain: KAGVTQTPRYLIKTRGQQVTLSCSPISGHRSVSWYQQTPGQGLQFLFEYFSETQRNKGNFPGRFSGRQFSNSRSEMNVSTLELGDSALYLCASSGTGTGAEQYFGPGTRLTVT.

This clone came up many times. The CDR3 region is CASSLGTENEQFF. The CDR3 nucleotides are TGTGCCAGCAGCCTAGGGACTGAAAATGAGCAGTTCTTC. This chain links TRBV7-9 with TRBJ2-1; possible D gene TRBD2, 6 bases. CDR1 is SEHNR and CDR2 is FQNEAQ in the germline V gene (reference sequence). This CDR3 is 13 amino acids long. The V gene lost 5 bases and the J gene lost 7 bases, with 12 bases spanning the gap.

This clone was seen only a few times. Other DNA variants within this sample encode the same CDR3. The J gene is TRBJ1-1, the V gene TRBV29-1; perhaps TRBD1 as D (5 bases). Trimming left V 1 base short and J 4 bases short, with 7 bases between. CDR1 SQVTM and CDR2 ANQGSEA come from the germline V gene. This CDR3 is 12 amino acids long. CDR3 nucleotides: TGCAGCGTTGAAGTCCAGGGCACTGAAGCTTTCTTT. Amino acids: CSVEVQGTEAFF. Complete variable domain (other parts from reference TRBV29-1 and TRBJ1-1): SAVISQKPSRDICQRGTSLTIQCQVDSQVTMMFWYRQQPGQSLTLIATANQGSEATYESGFVIDKFPISRPNLTFSTLTVSNMSPEDSSIYLCSVEVQGTEAFFGQGTRLTVV.

There are many counts of this clone. This sequence joins TRBV5-4 and TRBJ2-3; TRBD2 matches 7 bases. This CDR3 is built from 15 residues. Germline CDR1 SGHNT, CDR2 YYREEE (reference sequence). V shed 0 bases, J shed 0 bases, and the junction held 1 base outside the gene matches. DNA for the CDR3: TGTGCCAGCAGCTTGGGACTAGCTAGCACAGATACGCAGTATTTT. This translates into CASSLGLASTDTQYF. Combining the CDR3 with reference TRBV5-4 and TRBJ2-3 gives the whole variable domain ETGVTQSPTHLIKTRGQQVTLRCSSQSGHNTVSWYQQALGQGPQFIFQYYREEENGRGNFPPRFSGLQFPNYSSELNVNALELDDSALYLCASSLGLASTDTQYFGPGTRLTVL.

Here the CDR3 DNA reads TGTGCCAGCTCACCGCCAAGGACAGGGGCCGTCTACGAGCAGTACTTC. It translates to CASSPPRTGAVYEQYF. This rearrangement joins TRBV18 to TRBJ2-7; 9 nucleotides line up with TRBD1. The ends lost 3 bases at V and 3 bases at J; junction bases unmatched: 9. Per germline, CDR1 KGHSH and CDR2 LQKENI. CDR3 length equals 16 residues.

This clone appeared a few times. This chain uses TRBV12-3 or TRBV12-4 with TRBJ2-2; weak D call: TRBD2 (6 bases). V was cut by 4 bases and J by 7 bases, with 10 bases left in between. The CDR3 length is 13 residues. The CDR3 protein is CASSYGGLGELFF. In DNA form, the CDR3 reads TGTGCCAGCAGTTATGGGGGACTCGGGGAGCTGTTTTTT.

In this sample, this clone turned up many times. This chain links TRBV5-1 with TRBJ1-3; 11 bases align to TRBD1. Germline assignment: CDR1 SGHRS and CDR2 YFSETQ. Trimming cost V 4 bases and J 7 bases; bases outside gene matches: 7. The CDR3 is 15 amino acids. The CDR3: CASSLWTGGLNTIYF. The DNA for the CDR3 is TGCGCCAGCAGCCTCTGGACAGGGGGCTTGAACACCATATATTTT. Full variable domain (remainder filled in from reference TRBV5-1 and TRBJ1-3): KAGVTQTPRYLIKTRGQQVTLSCSPISGHRSVSWYQQTPGQGLQFLFEYFSETQRNKGNFPGRFSGRQFSNSRSEMNVSTLELGDSALYLCASSLWTGGLNTIYFGEGSWLTVV.

On this clone itself: Possible read error: a much larger clone is one base away. The J gene is TRBJ2-7, the V gene TRBV6-2 or TRBV6-3; D is unresolved. V was trimmed by 7 bases and J by 2 bases, leaving 15 bases between them. The CDR3 extends over 14 amino acids. Germline V gives CDR1 MNHEY, CDR2 SVGEGT. The CDR3 loop is CASTPLAVAYEQYF. As DNA, the CDR3 is TGTGCCAGCACACCGCTTGCGGTGGCCTACGAGCAGTACTTC.

The V call is TRBV19, the J call TRBJ2-3, with 10 bases identical to TRBD2. Trimming cost V 7 bases and J 0 bases; bases outside gene matches: 16. The CDR3 totals 19 residues. Germline CDR1 and CDR2: LNHDA and SQIVND (reference sequence). The CDR3 DNA follows: TGTGCCAGTACTTACGGGGGCGGTAAGCGGGAGGGCAGCACAGATACGCAGTATTTT. Translation: CASTYGGGKREGSTDTQYF.

This clone was counted at least ten times. The rearrangement joins TRBV19 to TRBJ2-5, with 8 bases that match TRBD1. J gave up 4 bases and V 6 bases, and 4 bases lay outside the gene matches. The CDR3 sequence is 13 residues long. From germline, CDR1 is LNHDA and CDR2 SQIVND (reference sequence). This CDR3 is CASRTGAVETQYF. CDR3 nucleotides: TGTGCCAGTAGGACAGGGGCGGTAGAGACCCAGTACTTC.